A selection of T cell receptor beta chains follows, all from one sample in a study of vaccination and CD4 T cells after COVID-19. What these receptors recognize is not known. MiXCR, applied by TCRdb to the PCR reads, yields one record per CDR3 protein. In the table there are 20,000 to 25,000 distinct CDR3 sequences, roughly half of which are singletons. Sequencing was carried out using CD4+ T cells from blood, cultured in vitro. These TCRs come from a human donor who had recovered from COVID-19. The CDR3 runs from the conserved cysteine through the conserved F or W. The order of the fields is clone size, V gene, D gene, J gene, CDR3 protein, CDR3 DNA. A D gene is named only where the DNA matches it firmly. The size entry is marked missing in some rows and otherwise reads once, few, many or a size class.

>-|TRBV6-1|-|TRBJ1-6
CASCGRSYNSPLHF
TGTGCCAGCTGTGGCAGATCCTATAATTCACCCCTCCACTTT
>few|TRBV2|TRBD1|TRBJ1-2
CASHGGQALNYGYTF
TGTGCCTCCCATGGGGGACAGGCGCTTAACTATGGCTACACCTTC
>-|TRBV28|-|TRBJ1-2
CASSGAGGGDGYTF
TGTGCCAGCAGTGGAGCTGGGGGCGGTGATGGCTACACCTTC
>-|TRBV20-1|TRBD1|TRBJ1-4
CSAVQGGSNEKLFF
TGCAGTGCTGTTCAGGGGGGATCTAATGAAAAACTGTTTTTT
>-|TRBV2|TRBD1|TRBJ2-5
CASSLGTGGETQYF
TGTGCCAGCAGCCTCGGGACAGGGGGGGAGACCCAGTACTTC
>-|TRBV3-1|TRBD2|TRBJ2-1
CASSRGRGDGYNEQFF
TGTGCCAGCAGCCGGGGGAGGGGAGATGGCTACAATGAGCAGTTCTTC
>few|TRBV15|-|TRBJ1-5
CATSPNRAYSNQPQHF
TGTGCCACCAGCCCCAACAGAGCCTATAGCAATCAGCCCCAGCATTTT
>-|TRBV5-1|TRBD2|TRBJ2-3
CASGRTSGTDTQYF
TGCGCCAGCGGCAGGACTAGCGGGACAGATACGCAGTATTTT
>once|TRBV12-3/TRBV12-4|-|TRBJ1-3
CASSLTEFGRNTIYF
TGTGCCAGCAGTTTGACAGAGTTCGGTCGAAACACCATATATTTT
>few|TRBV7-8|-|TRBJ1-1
CASSFGGARDTEAFF
TGTGCCAGCAGCTTCGGGGGGGCGCGGGACACTGAAGCTTTCTTT
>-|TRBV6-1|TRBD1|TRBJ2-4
CASSEWGQLAKNIQYF
TGTGCCAGCAGTGAATGGGGACAGTTAGCCAAAAACATTCAGTACTTC
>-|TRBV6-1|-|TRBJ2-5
CASSERAPQETQYF
TGTGCCAGCAGTGAAAGGGCGCCGCAGGAGACCCAGTACTTC
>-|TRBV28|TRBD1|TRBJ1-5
CASSSTGGRPTPQHF
TGTGCCAGCAGTTCGACAGGGGGACGCCCCACGCCCCAGCATTTT
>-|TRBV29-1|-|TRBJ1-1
CSGKNGDLNTEAFF
TGCAGCGGCAAAAACGGGGACCTGAACACTGAAGCTTTCTTT
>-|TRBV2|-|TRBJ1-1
CASSRWLIRNTEAFF
TGTGCCAGCAGCAGGTGGTTAATCCGGAACACTGAAGCTTTCTTT
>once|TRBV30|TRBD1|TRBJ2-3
CAWSASTGWADTQYF
TGTGCCTGGAGTGCGTCGACAGGGTGGGCAGATACGCAGTATTTT
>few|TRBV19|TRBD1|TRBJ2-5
CASSRGTGPETQYF
TGTGCCAGTAGTAGGGGGACAGGGCCGGAGACCCAGTACTTC
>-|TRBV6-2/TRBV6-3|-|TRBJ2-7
CASTDGWEFEQYF
TGTGCCAGCACCGACGGGTGGGAATTCGAGCAGTACTTC
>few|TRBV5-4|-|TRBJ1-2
CASSFHEDGYTF
TGTGCCAGCAGCTTTCACGAAGATGGCTACACCTTC
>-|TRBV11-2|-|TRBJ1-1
CASSPQINTEAFF
TGTGCCAGTTCCCCTCAAATTAACACTGAAGCTTTCTTT
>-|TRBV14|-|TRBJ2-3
CASSQDGIWADTQYF
TGTGCCAGCAGCCAAGATGGCATTTGGGCAGATACGCAGTATTTT
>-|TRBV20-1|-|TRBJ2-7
CSARKPLPALIYEQYF
TGCAGTGCTAGAAAGCCACTCCCGGCTTTAATCTACGAGCAGTACTTC
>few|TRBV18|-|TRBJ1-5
CASSISTDPKGTQHF
TGTGCCAGCTCCATCTCGACTGACCCTAAGGGGACCCAGCATTTT
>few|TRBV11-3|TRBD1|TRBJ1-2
CASSTGTDYGYTF
TGTGCCAGCAGCACCGGGACAGACTATGGCTACACCTTC
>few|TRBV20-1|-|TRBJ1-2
CSARDRRQFYGYTF
TGCAGTGCTAGAGATCGAAGACAGTTCTATGGCTACACCTTC
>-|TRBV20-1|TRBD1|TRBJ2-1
CSARDLGTGGRQFF
TGCAGTGCTAGAGATCTAGGGACAGGGGGAAGGCAGTTCTTC
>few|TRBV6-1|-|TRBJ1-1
CASSVHGAQAFF
TGTGCCAGCAGTGTACATGGGGCCCAAGCTTTCTTT
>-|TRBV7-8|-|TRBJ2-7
CASSSYRDYEQYF
TGTGCCAGCAGCTCGTACCGGGACTACGAGCAGTACTTC
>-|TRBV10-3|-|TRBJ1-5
CAISGRGGQGRQPQHF
TGTGCCATCAGTGGGAGAGGAGGTCAGGGACGACAGCCCCAGCATTTT
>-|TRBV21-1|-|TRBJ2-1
CASSISPGGDNEQFF
TGTGCCAGCAGCATCTCGCCGGGGGGAGACAATGAGCAGTTCTTC
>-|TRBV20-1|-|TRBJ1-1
CSATIVGAEAFF
TGCAGTGCTACAATTGTTGGGGCTGAAGCTTTCTTT
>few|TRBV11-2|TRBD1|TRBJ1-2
CASSAGQDYGYTF
TGTGCCAGCAGCGCAGGACAGGACTATGGCTACACCTTC
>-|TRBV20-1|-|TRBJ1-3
CSASTGSPNTIYF
TGCAGTGCCTCCACCGGATCCCCAAACACCATATATTTT
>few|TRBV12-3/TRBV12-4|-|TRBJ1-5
CASSLAGHLPQHF
TGTGCCAGCAGTTTAGCCGGACACCTGCCCCAGCATTTT
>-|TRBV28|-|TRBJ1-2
CASIPGPGRGGYTF
TGTGCCAGCATCCCCGGCCCTGGCAGGGGTGGCTACACCTTC
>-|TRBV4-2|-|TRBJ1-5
CASSQDLLGNQPQHF
TGTGCCAGCAGCCAAGATCTGCTGGGCAATCAGCCCCAGCATTTT
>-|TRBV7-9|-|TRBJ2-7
CASSLGAGNSYEQYF
TGTGCCAGCAGCTTAGGGGCAGGCAACTCCTACGAGCAGTACTTC
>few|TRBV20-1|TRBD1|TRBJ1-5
CSARLSGTDIDSNQPQHF
TGCAGTGCTAGACTCTCCGGGACAGATATTGATAGCAATCAGCCCCAGCATTTT
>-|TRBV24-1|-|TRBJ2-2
CATSRSLANTGELFF
TGTGCCACCAGTCGTTCCCTAGCGAACACCGGGGAGCTGTTTTTT
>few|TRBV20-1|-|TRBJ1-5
CSARDRAGGQPSNQPQHF
TGCAGTGCTAGGGACCGAGCGGGAGGACAGCCTAGCAATCAGCCCCAGCATTTT
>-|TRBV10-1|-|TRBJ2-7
CASSPRTDSYEQYF
TGCGCCAGCAGTCCAAGGACCGATTCCTACGAGCAGTACTTC
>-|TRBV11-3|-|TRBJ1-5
CASSFGRQPQHF
TGTGCCAGCAGCTTTGGGCGGCAGCCCCAGCATTTT
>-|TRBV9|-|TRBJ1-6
CASSKGADYNSPLHF
TGTGCCAGCAGCAAAGGGGCCGACTATAATTCACCCCTCCACTTT
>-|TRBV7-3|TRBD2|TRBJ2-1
CASSLSAGVNEQFF
TGTGCCAGCAGCTTATCAGCGGGAGTAAATGAGCAGTTCTTC
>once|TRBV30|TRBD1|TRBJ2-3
CAFSPGTGGTDTQYF
TGTGCCTTCTCTCCAGGGACAGGGGGCACAGATACGCAGTATTTT
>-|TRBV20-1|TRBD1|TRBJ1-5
CSASFRQGTTLNSNQPQHF
TGCAGTGCCAGCTTTAGACAGGGGACGACTCTCAATAGCAATCAGCCCCAGCATTTT
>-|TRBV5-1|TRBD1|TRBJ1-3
CASSTRQGGNTIYF
TGCGCCAGCAGCACCAGACAGGGCGGAAACACCATATATTTT
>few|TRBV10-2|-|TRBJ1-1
CASRDFQGNTEAFF
TGCGCCAGCAGGGACTTTCAAGGGAACACTGAAGCTTTCTTT
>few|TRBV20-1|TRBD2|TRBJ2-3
CSAPSGESTDTQYF
TGCAGTGCCCCAAGCGGGGAGAGCACAGATACGCAGTATTTT
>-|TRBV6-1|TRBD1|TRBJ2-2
CATRQGGAGELFF
TGTGCCACCCGACAGGGCGGAGCCGGGGAGCTGTTTTTT
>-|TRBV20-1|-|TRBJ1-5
CSARTDSNQPQHF
TGCAGTGCCCGGACAGACTCCAATCAGCCCCAGCATTTT
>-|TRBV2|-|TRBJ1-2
CASSPRGFANYGYTF
TGTGCCAGCAGCCCGCGGGGCTTTGCTAACTATGGCTACACCTTC
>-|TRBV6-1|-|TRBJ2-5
CASSENGAGNQETQYF
TGTGCCAGCAGTGAAAATGGTGCAGGGAACCAAGAGACCCAGTACTTC
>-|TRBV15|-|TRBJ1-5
CATSRVKNQPQHF
TGTGCCACCAGCAGAGTTAAAAATCAGCCCCAGCATTTT
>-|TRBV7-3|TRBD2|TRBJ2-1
CASSKLAGGRGYEQFF
TGTGCCAGCAGCAAACTAGCGGGAGGGCGCGGGTATGAGCAGTTCTTC
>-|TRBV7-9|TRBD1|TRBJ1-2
CASSTGTGVPLGGCTF
TGTGCCAGCAGCACCGGGACAGGGGTCCCCTTAGGAGGCTGCACCTTC
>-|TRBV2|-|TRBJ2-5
CASSEVPETQYF
TGTGCCAGCAGTGAAGTCCCAGAGACCCAGTACTTC
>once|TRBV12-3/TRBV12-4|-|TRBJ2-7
CASSLGGLVREQYF
TGTGCCAGCAGTTTGGGGGGGCTGGTGCGCGAGCAGTACTTC
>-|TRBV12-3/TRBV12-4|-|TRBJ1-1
CASSLRGIMNTEAFF
TGTGCCAGCAGTTTAAGGGGGATAATGAACACTGAAGCTTTCTTT